These T cell receptor beta chains were read from a single sample in a study of blood T cell repertoires in COVID-19. Using immunoSEQ multiplex PCR, the repertoire was profiled, and TCRdb retains in-frame clones only, with some absent. The sample yields some 250,000 clones, roughly nine tenths seen once. The sample was peripheral blood. All receptors come from a man between 60 and 70 years old with acute or convalescent COVID-19. Each CDR3 is given with its conserved first and last residue. D genes are given only for firm matches. Clone size is stated in some rows and not others, as once, few, many or a class when expanded.

j_call v_call d_call clone_size cdr3_length cdr3_aa cdr3_nt
TRBJ1-6 TRBV11-3 TRBD1 - 14 CASSWTGQNSPLHF TGTGCCAGCAGCTGGACAGGGCAGAATTCACCCCTCCACTTT
TRBJ2-6 TRBV7-2 - - 19 CASSLAGRGLYSGANVLTF TGTGCCAGCAGCTTAGCGGGCAGGGGCTTATACTCTGGGGCCAACGTCCTGACTTTC
TRBJ2-5 TRBV7-8 TRBD2 - 19 CASSLGGGLAGGPGETQYF TGTGCCAGCAGCTTAGGCGGGGGCTTGGCGGGAGGGCCGGGAGAGACCCAGTACTTC
TRBJ1-1 TRBV6-5 - - 15 CASSYSQWGRTEAFF TGTGCCAGCAGTTACTCCCAATGGGGGCGGACTGAAGCTTTCTTT
TRBJ2-3 TRBV4-3 - - 15 CASSPIGGRTDTQYF TGCGCCAGCAGCCCCATCGGGGGGCGGACAGATACGCAGTATTTT
TRBJ2-3 TRBV27 TRBD2 - 16 CASSALAGKTTDTQYF TGTGCCAGCAGTGCACTAGCGGGAAAAACCACAGATACGCAGTATTTT
TRBJ1-6 TRBV14 - - 14 CASSQDLDSSPLHF TGTGCCAGCAGCCAAGATCTTGATAGCTCACCCCTCCACTTT
TRBJ1-2 TRBV7-2 - - 15 CASSPVRGSVWGYTF TGTGCCAGCAGCCCCGTCAGGGGCAGCGTTTGGGGCTACACCTTC
TRBJ2-3 TRBV19 - - 19 CASSIDRSGDFRRPDTQYF TGTGCCAGTAGTATAGACCGTAGTGGGGACTTCCGACGACCAGATACGCAGTATTTT
TRBJ1-1 TRBV28 - - 15 CASSFFVTLGTEAFF TGTGCCAGCAGTTTCTTTGTCACCCTCGGCACTGAAGCTTTCTTT
TRBJ2-2 TRBV11-2 - - 15 CASSKDSANTGELFF TGTGCCAGCAGTAAAGACAGCGCGAACACCGGGGAGCTGTTTTTT
TRBJ1-2 TRBV28 TRBD1 few 16 CASSYSPGQGGNGYTF TGTGCCAGCAGTTATTCTCCGGGACAGGGAGGGAATGGCTACACCTTC
TRBJ1-1 TRBV5-1 TRBD1 once 14 CASSLGQGAHEAFF TGCGCCAGCAGCTTGGGACAGGGGGCCCATGAAGCTTTCTTT
TRBJ1-5 TRBV28 TRBD1 - 15 CASSPPTGQGRPQHF TGTGCCAGCAGTCCCCCCACGGGACAGGGGAGGCCCCAGCATTTT
TRBJ1-1 TRBV5-1 - - 11 CASSRGTEAFF TGCGCCAGCAGCCGGGGCACTGAAGCTTTCTTT
TRBJ2-2 TRBV7-3 TRBD2 - 19 CASSSFAGLAGENGGELFF TGTGCCAGCAGCTCATTTGCTGGACTAGCGGGAGAAAATGGCGGGGAGCTGTTTTTT
TRBJ2-2 TRBV9 TRBD1 - 16 CASSFEVTGGTGELFF TGTGCCAGCAGCTTCGAGGTGACAGGGGGCACCGGGGAGCTGTTTTTT
TRBJ1-5 TRBV7-2 - - 14 CASSPPGGNQPQHF TGTGCCAGCAGCCCCCCCGGGGGCAATCAGCCCCAGCATTTT
TRBJ1-6 TRBV28 TRBD1 - 14 CASTTTGGHSPLHF TGTGCCAGCACCACGACAGGGGGCCATTCACCCCTCCACTTT
TRBJ1-6 TRBV7-3 - - 13 CASSLTADSPLHF TGTGCCAGCAGCTTAACGGCGGATTCACCCCTCCACTTT